The text below deals with one TCR beta chain. This sample stems from a study of blood T cell repertoires in COVID-19. Overall study context: Material from acute and convalescent COVID-19 was sourced from the United States, Italy and Spain. T cells, B-cell-depleted T cells, or PBMCs provided the cDNA or gDNA that served as material.

Germline assignment: CDR1 GTSNPN and CDR2 SVGIG (reference sequence). CDR3 length equals 15 residues. Germline trimming cut 3 bases from V and 6 bases from J; bases unmatched to any gene: 7. Methods used by the authors: Amplified reference gene primers provided the basis for estimating nucleated cell counts. This table comes from immunoSEQ multiplex PCR, and its TCRdb copy is limited to in-frame clones, with some not included. The V and J calls and clone size come from that table; D and trimming were worked out from the DNA. The sample lists some 210,000 clones, 83% occurring once. The sample taken for sequencing was peripheral blood. The receptor's source is a man between 45 and 60 years old with active or convalescent COVID-19. The chain links TRBV30 to TRBJ1-4; 10 nucleotides align to TRBD1. CDR3 DNA sequence: TGTGCCTGGAGCTACGGACAGGGGGATTATGAAAAACTGTTTTTT. It yields the protein CAWSYGQGDYEKLFF.